This T cell receptor (beta chain) was found in a study of CD8+ T cells in alopecia areata. Study-level background: Administration of oral tofacitinib to treated patients was at 5 to 10 mg twice daily.

A note on this clone: Its antigen is not known.

It was cDNA, reverse transcribed from extracted RNA, that served as the sequencing template. The data were produced by immunoSEQ multiplex PCR, yet TCRdb's version contains in-frame clones alone and is incomplete. The sample shows more than 90,000 clones, more than 30% of them seen only once. Overall study results and limits: TCR sharing was clearer in mice than between patients, perhaps partly owing to patient HLA diversity. Elevated clonality characterized lesional scalp relative to normal scalp, particularly in alopecia totalis/universalis. Scalp sequencing also captures normal skin's resident alphabeta T cells.

The origin of this receptor is a human donor with alopecia areata. Sequencing input: CD4+ T cells sorted from blood.

CDR3 in DNA: TGTGCCAGCAGCGAGAGCGGGAGGGCGGTCACCGGGGAGCTGTTTTTT. Amino acids: CASSESGRAVTGELFF. The chain is built from TRBV9 and TRBJ2-2; 10 bases align to TRBD2. The CDR3 consists of 16 residues. Germline CDR1 reads SGDLS; CDR2 reads YYNGEE. With V trimmed by 3 bases and J by 4 bases, 6 bases remained unmatched.